These 29 T cell receptor beta chains originate from one sample sequenced in a study of cytomegalovirus exposure and HLA in healthy donors. The PCR used 60 Vbeta and 13 Jbeta primers. Only in-frame clones appear in the TCRdb table, and some are missing; sequencing was by immunoSEQ multiplex PCR. This table holds about 94,000 clones, roughly 80% found once. Sequenced sample: PBMCs. All receptors come from a man younger than 45 in good health and CMV-seronegative.

A few counts support this clone. V usage is TRBV5-6 and J usage is TRBJ2-6; D is uncertain. Germline loops: CDR1 SGHDT, CDR2 YYEEEE. The CDR3 contains 14 residues. V lost 1 base, J lost 4 bases, and 6 bases lay in between. DNA of the CDR3: TGTGCCAGCAGCTTGCTATCGGGGGCCAACGTCCTGACTTTC. Amino acids: CASSLLSGANVLTF.

The chain couples TRBV2 to TRBJ1-2, with 8 nucleotides matching TRBD1. V dropped 7 bases and J dropped 2; count of bases not matched to a gene: 6. Germline V CDR1 and CDR2: SNHLY, FYNNEI. There are 14 residues in the CDR3. The CDR3 coding sequence is TGTGCCAGCACCTCGGACAGGGCGAACTATGGCTACACCTTC. As protein: CASTSDRANYGYTF.

This clone has only one observation. This rearrangement joins TRBV18 to TRBJ2-7, with D tentatively TRBD1 (6 bases). Germline CDR1 KGHSH, CDR2 LQKENI. V lost 3 bases and J lost 0, with 12 bases in between. This CDR3 has 15 residues. The CDR3 here is CASSPPGASSYEQYF. The CDR3, as DNA: TGTGCCAGCTCACCCCCAGGGGCTAGCTCCTACGAGCAGTACTTC.

The gene calls are TRBV5-1 and TRBJ1-2; 8 bases align to TRBD1. The CDR3 contains 13 residues. Germline CDR1 reads SGHRS; CDR2 reads YFSETQ. J was trimmed by 6 bases and V by 3 bases; bases with no gene match: 4. CDR3 amino acids: CASSSRQGHGYTF. CDR3 bases: TGCGCCAGCAGCTCTAGACAGGGGCATGGCTACACCTTC. The whole variable domain, filled in from reference TRBV5-1 and TRBJ1-2, reads KAGVTQTPRYLIKTRGQQVTLSCSPISGHRSVSWYQQTPGQGLQFLFEYFSETQRNKGNFPGRFSGRQFSNSRSEMNVSTLELGDSALYLCASSSRQGHGYTFGSGTRLTVV.

The chain has TRBV7-6 and TRBJ1-2; 8 bases match TRBD1. Germline CDR1 SGHVS, CDR2 FNYEAQ. This CDR3 comprises 15 residues. Losses at the gene ends were 0 bases for V and 6 bases for J; bases not matched to a gene: 6. CDR3 DNA: TGTGCCAGCAGCTTAGCCGGACAGGGCTGGGATGGCTACACCTTC. It is translated as CASSLAGQGWDGYTF.

This clone has more than one count but fewer than ten. The rearrangement links TRBV5-4 to TRBJ1-1; D gene uncertain. Trimming took off 1 base at V and 1 base at J, with 11 bases between the two ends. CDR1 and CDR2 (germline): SGHNT, YYREEE (reference sequence). The CDR3 covers 15 residues. This CDR3 is CASSLPGLGNTEAFF. The CDR3 DNA is TGTGCCAGCAGCTTGCCGGGGTTAGGGAACACTGAAGCTTTCTTT.

The J gene is TRBJ1-4, the V gene TRBV7-6; 9 bases line up with TRBD1. Losses at the gene ends were 5 bases for V and 9 bases for J; bases not matched to a gene: 7. Germline values: CDR1 SGHVS, CDR2 FNYEAQ. The CDR3 runs to 14 residues. The CDR3 is CASSLQGAYQKLFF. CDR3 coding DNA: TGTGCCAGCAGCCTACAGGGGGCTTATCAAAAACTGTTTTTT. Full variable domain (missing parts from reference TRBV7-6 and TRBJ1-4): GAGVSQSPRYKVTKRGQDVALRCDPISGHVSLYWYRQALGQGPEFLTYFNYEAQQDKSGLPNDRFSAERPEGSISTLTIQRTEQRDSAMYRCASSLQGAYQKLFFGSGTQLSVL.

The CDR3 nucleotides are TGTGCCAGTAGTATAGGCCGGGGGGGAATGAACACTGAAGCTTTCTTT. Translating it yields CASSIGRGGMNTEAFF. The chain is built from TRBV19 and TRBJ1-1, with D perhaps TRBD1 (5 bases). Germline CDR1 is LNHDA and CDR2 is SQIVND (reference sequence). The V end lost 1 base, the J end lost 0 bases, and 12 bases lay between the germline ends. The CDR3 is 16 residues long.

The CDR3 here is CASSGSSGNTIYF. In DNA, the CDR3 is TGTGCCAGTAGTGGGAGCTCTGGAAACACCATATATTTT. The gene calls are TRBV19 and TRBJ1-3; no reliable D call. This CDR3 comprises 13 residues. Trimming took 5 bases from V and 0 from J, leaving 5 bases between them. Germline assignment: CDR1 LNHDA and CDR2 SQIVND (reference sequence). The variable domain in full, with the rest retrieved from reference TRBV19 and TRBJ1-3, is DGGITQSPKYLFRKEGQNVTLSCEQNLNHDAMYWYRQDPGQGLRLIYYSQIVNDFQKGDIAEGYSVSREKKESFPLTVTSAQKNPTAFYLCASSGSSGNTIYFGEGSWLTVV.

As regards this clone: At one end, the junction sequence differs from germline, possibly due to a read error. The chain employs TRBV23-1 and TRBJ2-7; TRBD1 might be the D (6 bases). TRBV23-1 has ORF status, its function being uncertain. The CDR3 spans 15 residues. The CDR3 loop reads CASSQPTVKTGPQRF. CDR3 in DNA: TGCGCCAGCAGTCAACCCACGGTAAAGACAGGCCCCCAACGCTTC.

The CDR3 is CASSPQRTSGFTDTQYF. The CDR3 DNA sequence: TGTGCCAGCAGCCCCCAGAGGACTAGCGGATTCACAGATACGCAGTATTTT. The chain has TRBV9 and TRBJ2-3; 10 nucleotides align to TRBD2. The CDR3 totals 17 residues. V shed 4 bases, J shed 2 bases, and the junction held 10 bases outside the gene matches. Germline V CDR1 and CDR2: SGDLS, YYNGEE.

A note on this clone: The junction does not match germline at one end; this may be a read error. The chain couples TRBV7-9 to TRBJ2-7; possibly TRBD1 for D (6 bases). The germline V gene has CDR1 SEHNR and CDR2 FQNEAQ (reference sequence). This CDR3 spans 15 amino acids. As DNA, the CDR3 is TGTTCCAGCAGCTTATACCCTCAGGGGAGCGACGAGCAGTACTTC. As protein: CSSSLYPQGSDEQYF.

The chain links TRBV6-5 to TRBJ2-2, with 10 bases matching TRBD1. The V and J ends lost 0 bases and 7 bases, in that order; junction bases with no gene match: 5. The CDR3 extends over 16 amino acids. CDR1 MNHEY and CDR2 SVGAGI come from the germline V gene. CDR3 coding DNA: TGTGCCAGCAGTTACTCCGGGACAGGGGAGGGCGGGGAGCTGTTTTTT. Its translation is CASSYSGTGEGGELFF.

The gene calls are TRBV28 and TRBJ2-7, with D tentatively TRBD2 (6 bases). Per germline, CDR1 MDHEN and CDR2 SYDVKM. The CDR3 covers 18 residues. The V end was cut by 3 bases, the J end by 3 bases, with 24 bases between. The CDR3: CASSFWQFWRDRGYEQYF. The CDR3 DNA follows: TGTGCCAGCAGTTTTTGGCAATTTTGGCGGGATCGGGGCTACGAGCAGTACTTC.

The rearrangement links TRBV2 to TRBJ2-5, with D possibly TRBD1 on 6 matching bases. This CDR3 spans 13 amino acids. Trimming took off 5 bases at V and 4 bases at J, with 11 bases between the two ends. Germline loops: CDR1 SNHLY, CDR2 FYNNEI. The CDR3 loop reads CASSQGKGETQYF. The CDR3 bases are TGTGCCAGCAGTCAGGGGAAAGGAGAGACCCAGTACTTC.

The chain uses TRBV6-5 and TRBJ1-2, with a weak D call TRBD1 (6 bases). Per the germline V gene, CDR1 is MNHEY and CDR2 is SVGAGI. V gave up 10 bases and J gave up 2 bases, with 17 bases separating them. The CDR3 is 14 amino acids. CDR3 bases: TGTGCCACGACTCCTGGGACATACAACTATGGCTACACCTTC. This translates into CATTPGTYNYGYTF.

The chain combines TRBV7-9 with TRBJ2-7; D remains unclear. The germline gives CDR1 SEHNR, CDR2 FQNEAQ (reference sequence). The ends were cut back, 0 bases at V and 6 bases at J, with 15 bases in the middle. The CDR3 consists of 15 residues. The CDR3 loop reads CASSLASERTREQYF. CDR3 nucleotide sequence: TGTGCCAGCAGCTTAGCTTCCGAGCGAACTCGCGAGCAGTACTTC.

The chain employs TRBV18 and TRBJ1-1; D possibly corresponds to TRBD1 (5 bases). V dropped 2 bases and J dropped 0 bases, with 7 bases sitting between them. Germline V gene sequence: CDR1 KGHSH, CDR2 LQKENI. This CDR3 comprises 14 residues. The chain's CDR3 is CASSPTQVNTEAFF. For the CDR3, the DNA is TGTGCCAGCTCACCAACACAGGTGAACACTGAAGCTTTCTTT.

Of note for this clone: One end of the junction is discordant with germline, which a read error may explain. DNA of the CDR3: TGTGCTAGCAGCCGGGACATTAACTACGAGCAGTACTTC. This translates into CASSRDINYEQYF. The chain is built from TRBV7-7 and TRBJ2-7, with D perhaps matching TRBD1 (6 bases). The CDR3 loop spans 13 amino acids. CDR1 is SSHAT, CDR2 FNYEAQ, per germline (reference sequence).

The CDR3 DNA is TGTGCCATCAGTGAGTCGTCTAGCGGGAGGAATGAGCAGTTCTTC. It encodes CAISESSSGRNEQFF. This sequence joins TRBV10-3 and TRBJ2-1, with 11 bases that match TRBD2. Trimming at V came to 0 bases and at J to 7 bases, leaving 2 bases not matched to a gene. The CDR3 covers 15 residues. Germline V CDR1 and CDR2: ENHRY, SYGVKD.

The DNA for the CDR3 is TGCGCCAGCAGCTTACAAACGGGACAGGGGGCTCGGGAGCAGTACTTC. Translating gives CASSLQTGQGAREQYF. The chain links TRBV5-1 to TRBJ2-7, with 12 positions matching TRBD1. Germline CDR1 and CDR2: SGHRS and YFSETQ. Unmatched junction bases numbered 10, after V lost 2 bases and J lost 7 bases. This CDR3 is 16 amino acids long.

This clone turned up a few times. The V and J genes are TRBV18 and TRBJ2-1; the D is unclear. The V and J ends lost 3 bases and 1 base respectively, with 4 bases between them. Per the germline V gene, CDR1 is KGHSH and CDR2 is LQKENI. This CDR3 contains 13 residues. This CDR3 reads CASSPTSYNEQFF. The CDR3 DNA is TGTGCCAGCTCACCGACATCCTACAATGAGCAGTTCTTC. Complete variable domain (other parts from reference TRBV18 and TRBJ2-1): NAGVMQNPRHLVRRRGQEARLRCSPMKGHSHVYWYRQLPEEGLKFMVYLQKENIIDESGMPKERFSAEFPKEGPSILRIQQVVRGDSAAYFCASSPTSYNEQFFGPGTRLTVL.

This clone has a handful of counts. The gene calls are TRBV21-1 and TRBJ1-2. TRBV21-1 is a recognized pseudogene. This CDR3 contains 15 residues. The CDR3 nucleotides read TGTGCCAGCAGCAAAGGAGGGGGGGCTGATCTAGGCTACACCTTC. As protein: CASSKGGGADLGYTF.

The chain links TRBV7-2 to TRBJ1-5; weak D call: TRBD1 (6 bases). The CDR3 loop spans 15 amino acids. Germline CDR1 reads SGHTA; CDR2 reads FQGNSA. Trimming left V 1 base short and J 5 bases short, with 12 bases between. This chain's CDR3 is CASSLVGPGDQPQHF. The CDR3 coding sequence is TGTGCCAGCAGCTTAGTGGGTCCAGGGGATCAGCCCCAGCATTTT.

CDR3 bases: TGCGCCAGCAGACGAGGTTCTGGAAACACTGAAGCTTTCTTT. Residues: CASRRGSGNTEAFF. V and J are TRBV10-2 and TRBJ1-1; D gene ambiguous. Per the germline V gene, CDR1 is WSHSY and CDR2 is SAAADI. The ends were cut back, 6 bases at V and 2 bases at J, with 13 bases in the middle. The CDR3 is 14 residues long.

The V gene is TRBV29-1, the J gene TRBJ2-7; D may be TRBD1 (5 bases). This CDR3 region has 15 residues. Trimming cost V 1 base and J 0 bases, with 13 bases left between them. The V gene's germline CDR1 is SQVTM and CDR2 ANQGSEA. CDR3 protein: CSVEGKRGGSYEQYF. The DNA of the CDR3 is TGCAGCGTTGAAGGTAAAAGGGGCGGCTCCTACGAGCAGTACTTC.

This clone was detected a few times. V is TRBV5-1 and J is TRBJ2-7, with TRBD1 matching over 9 bases. J was trimmed by 1 base and V by 4 bases; bases with no gene match: 6. The CDR3 contains 15 residues. The germline V gene has CDR1 SGHRS and CDR2 YFSETQ. This CDR3 reads CASSPRDRDSYEQYF. The CDR3, as DNA: TGCGCCAGCAGCCCAAGGGACAGGGATTCCTACGAGCAGTACTTC.

The V gene is TRBV6-1, the J gene TRBJ1-1; 8 positions match TRBD1. V shed 3 bases and J 5 bases; nucleotides not matched to a gene: 8. The germline V gene has CDR1 MNHNS and CDR2 SASEGT. The CDR3 spans 15 residues. CDR3 in amino acids: CASSDSGGVGTEAFF. The CDR3 DNA follows: TGTGCCAGCAGTGATTCAGGGGGCGTTGGGACTGAAGCTTTCTTT.

The chain carries TRBV2 and TRBJ1-6, with D possibly matching TRBD1 (6 bases). The CDR3 totals 13 residues. The germline gives CDR1 SNHLY, CDR2 FYNNEI. The V gene lost 9 bases and the J gene lost 9 bases, with 15 bases spanning the gap. CDR3: CASQGMERSPLHF. The CDR3 bases are TGTGCCAGTCAGGGGATGGAGCGTTCACCCCTCCACTTT.